What follows are 15 T cell receptor beta chains derived from one specimen sequenced in a study of technical replicates of blood from a few donors. Clones were sequenced by immunoSEQ multiplex PCR, and TCRdb holds only the in-frame ones, with some missing. This table holds around 100,000 clones, just under 95% found once. The sample taken for sequencing was T cells isolated from PBMCs. Receptors originate from a human donor in good health.

The chain combines TRBV5-1 with TRBJ2-7; 13 bases fit TRBD2. Germline CDR1 is SGHRS and CDR2 is YFSETQ. The V and J ends lost 4 bases and 6 bases, in that order; junction bases with no gene match: 7. The CDR3 has 15 amino acids. Here the CDR3 reads CASSPRTSGSSEQYF. The CDR3 region has the DNA TGCGCCAGCAGCCCAAGGACTAGCGGGAGCTCCGAGCAGTACTTC.

The chain employs TRBV29-1 and TRBJ2-1; possible D gene TRBD2, 6 bases. V was trimmed by 4 bases and J by 2 bases, leaving 15 bases between them. Per the germline V gene, CDR1 is SQVTM and CDR2 is ANQGSEA. The CDR3 is 15 amino acids. The CDR3 DNA is TGCAGCGTTGTCGTGTTCCGGGAGACCTACAATGAGCAGTTCTTC. Translating gives CSVVVFRETYNEQFF.

The chain combines TRBV28 with TRBJ2-7; 7 bases line up with TRBD2. This CDR3 has 13 amino acids. Germline V gives CDR1 MDHEN, CDR2 SYDVKM. J was trimmed by 2 bases and V by 7 bases; bases with no gene match: 5. The CDR3 here is CASTPAGTYEQYF. Here the CDR3 DNA reads TGTGCCAGCACGCCAGCGGGGACCTACGAGCAGTACTTC.

The CDR3 coding sequence is TGCAGCGTTGGGTTAGCGGTGCTCTCCTACGAGCAGTACTTC. Translating gives CSVGLAVLSYEQYF. The chain recombines TRBV29-1 with TRBJ2-7, with a possible D match to TRBD2 (6 bases). The CDR3 contains 14 residues. V lost 4 bases and J lost 0, with 13 bases in between. Germline V gives CDR1 SQVTM, CDR2 ANQGSEA.

The CDR3 loop is CSGQQVLGTEAFF. In DNA form, the CDR3 reads TGCAGCGGTCAACAGGTTTTGGGCACTGAAGCTTTCTTT. V gene TRBV29-1 combines with J gene TRBJ1-1, with D perhaps TRBD1 (5 bases). CDR1 and CDR2 from the germline V gene are SQVTM and ANQGSEA. The CDR3 covers 13 residues. Deletions cut 7 bases from V and 4 bases from J, with 16 bases between.

This sequence joins TRBV18 and TRBJ1-5; 12 nucleotides agree with TRBD1. The germline V gene encodes CDR1 KGHSH and CDR2 LQKENI. V dropped 5 bases and J dropped 5; count of bases not matched to a gene: 4. The CDR3 spans 15 residues. The CDR3 here is CASSSGQGAHQPQHF. DNA of the CDR3: TGTGCCAGCTCATCGGGACAGGGGGCGCATCAGCCCCAGCATTTT.

The chain is built from TRBV5-1 and TRBJ1-2, with 7 bases that match TRBD1. The germline V gene has CDR1 SGHRS and CDR2 YFSETQ. CDR3 size: 14 residues. The junction had 0 bases not matched to a gene; V was cut back by 0 bases and J by 1 base. Written as DNA, the CDR3 is TGCGCCAGCAGCTTGGACAGGGGTAACTATGGCTACACCTTC. This encodes CASSLDRGNYGYTF.

The rearrangement joins TRBV5-1 to TRBJ2-7, with D possibly matching TRBD2 (6 bases). CDR3 length equals 13 residues. The germline gives CDR1 SGHRS, CDR2 YFSETQ. Trimming took off 4 bases at V and 3 bases at J, with 11 bases between the two ends. The CDR3: CASSDLTSYEQYF. The CDR3 bases are TGCGCCAGCAGCGATCTGACTAGCTACGAGCAGTACTTC.

V usage is TRBV27 and J usage is TRBJ2-2; 7 bases fit TRBD1. J was trimmed by 2 bases and V by 6 bases; bases with no gene match: 9. Germline assignment: CDR1 MNHEY and CDR2 SMNVEV (reference sequence). This CDR3 contains 16 residues. The CDR3 DNA follows: TGTGCCAGCAGCCCCTTTTACAGGGGAAACACCGGGGAGCTGTTTTTT. It encodes CASSPFYRGNTGELFF.

This clone came up a few times. The V and J genes are TRBV6-1 and TRBJ2-3; no firm D call. This CDR3 has 13 residues. V was shortened by 6 bases and J by 6 bases, with 13 bases between the two germline ends. CDR1 MNHNS and CDR2 SASEGT come from the germline V gene. CDR3 sequence: CASRAFTTDTQYF. CDR3 nucleotide sequence: TGTGCCAGCAGAGCCTTTACTACGGATACGCAGTATTTT.

The V gene is TRBV6-4, the J gene TRBJ1-4; unclear D gene. This CDR3 is 19 amino acids long. Germline V lookup: CDR1 MRHNA, CDR2 SNTAGT. The germline V and J ends were trimmed by 0 bases and 0 bases, with 17 bases remaining between them. The CDR3 is CASSDSKLSRITTNEKLFF. The DNA for the CDR3 is TGTGCCAGCAGTGACTCTAAACTTTCCCGCATAACAACTAATGAAAAACTGTTTTTT.

The chain joins TRBV18 to TRBJ1-3; D perhaps matches TRBD1 (5 bases). The germline CDR1 and CDR2 sequences are KGHSH and LQKENI. Trimming took off 6 bases at V and 0 bases at J, with 9 bases between the two ends. This CDR3 region has 14 residues. CDR3 sequence reads: CASSPDSSGNTIYF. CDR3 DNA sequence: TGTGCCAGCTCTCCTGACAGCTCTGGAAACACCATATATTTT.

The chain is built from TRBV7-6 and TRBJ1-3, with TRBD1 as a possible D gene (6 bases). CDR1 is SGHVS, CDR2 FNYEAQ, per germline. The CDR3 runs 16 residues. V lost 0 bases, J lost 0 bases, and 9 bases lay in between. CDR3 in amino acids: CASSLAGATSGNTIYF. The CDR3 nucleotides are TGTGCCAGCAGCTTAGCGGGGGCCACCTCTGGAAACACCATATATTTT.

The chain combines TRBV7-9 with TRBJ2-3, with TRBD2 matching 9 bases. The V segment lost 5 bases and the J segment 5 bases; nucleotides outside the gene matches: 11. Germline assignment: CDR1 SEHNR and CDR2 FQNEAQ (reference sequence). The CDR3 contains 16 residues. CDR3 DNA: TGTGCCAGCAGCGATTGGGAGCGGGAGGATCGAGATACGCAGTATTTT. Its translation: CASSDWEREDRDTQYF.

This clone was seen a handful of times. This chain connects TRBV19 to TRBJ1-4; D is possibly TRBD1 (5 bases). V was trimmed by 2 bases and J by 5 bases, leaving 9 bases between them. Germline CDR1 LNHDA, CDR2 SQIVND (reference sequence). This CDR3 spans 14 amino acids. CDR3 nucleotides: TGTGCCAGTAGTATACCAGGGCCAAATGAAAAACTGTTTTTT. Translating gives CASSIPGPNEKLFF.